The 3 T cell receptor beta chains presented below share a single source sample, sequenced in a study of blood T cell repertoires in COVID-19. The protocol was immunoSEQ multiplex PCR, while the TCRdb copy is restricted to in-frame clones and leaves out a portion. The profile shows about 180,000 clones, approximately 83% of them singletons. Sequencing input: peripheral blood. These receptor sequences come from a woman aged 40 to 49 with COVID-19, enrolled during active disease.

The chain uses TRBV5-1 and TRBJ2-7, with no clear D. The V end was cut by 4 bases, the J end by 4 bases, with 12 bases between. The V gene's germline CDR1 is SGHRS and CDR2 YFSETQ. CDR3 length equals 13 residues. The CDR3 DNA sequence: TGCGCCAGCAGCCCTAAGGCGACTTACGAGCAGTACTTC. Translated, it gives CASSPKATYEQYF.

J is TRBJ1-1 and V is TRBV7-9; tentatively, D is TRBD1 (6 bases). V dropped 3 bases and J dropped 1 base, with 15 bases sitting between them. The CDR3 has 16 amino acids. Looked up from germline, CDR1 is SEHNR and CDR2 is FQNEAQ (reference sequence). The CDR3 DNA reads TGTGCCAGCAGCTTTGGGGGCCGAGGGAAGAACACTGAAGCTTTCTTT. Protein product: CASSFGGRGKNTEAFF. Complete variable domain (other parts from reference TRBV7-9 and TRBJ1-1): DTGVSQNPRHKITKRGQNVTFRCDPISEHNRLYWYRQTLGQGPEFLTYFQNEAQLEKSRLLSDRFSAERPKGSFSTLEIQRTEQGDSAMYLCASSFGGRGKNTEAFFGQGTRLTVV.

The V call is TRBV6-4, the J call TRBJ1-1; TRBD1 agrees at 9 bases. The CDR3 has 17 residues. Germline loops: CDR1 MRHNA, CDR2 SNTAGT. Trimming cost V 4 bases and J 5 bases; bases outside gene matches: 14. The DNA for the CDR3 is TGTGCCAGCAGTGCCACCGGGACAGGGAGCGGATGGACTGAAGCTTTCTTT. It specifies CASSATGTGSGWTEAFF.